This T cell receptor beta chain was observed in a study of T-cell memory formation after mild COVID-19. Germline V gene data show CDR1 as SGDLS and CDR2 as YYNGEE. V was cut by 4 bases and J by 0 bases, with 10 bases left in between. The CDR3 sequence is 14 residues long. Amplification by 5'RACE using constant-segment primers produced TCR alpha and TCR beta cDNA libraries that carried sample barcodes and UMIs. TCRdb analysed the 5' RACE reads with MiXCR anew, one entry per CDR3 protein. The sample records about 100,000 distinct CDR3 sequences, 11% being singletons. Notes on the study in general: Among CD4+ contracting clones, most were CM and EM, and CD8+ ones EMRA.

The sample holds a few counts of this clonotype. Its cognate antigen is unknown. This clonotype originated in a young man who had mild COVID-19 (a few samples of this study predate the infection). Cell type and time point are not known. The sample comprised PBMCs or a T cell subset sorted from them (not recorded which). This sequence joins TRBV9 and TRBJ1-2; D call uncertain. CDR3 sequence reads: CASSFSYTNYGYTF. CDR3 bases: TGTGCCAGCAGCTTCTCATACACTAACTATGGCTACACCTTC. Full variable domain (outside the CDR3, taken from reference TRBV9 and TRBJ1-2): DSGVTQTPKHLITATGQRVTLRCSPRSGDLSVYWYQQSLDQGLQFLIQYYNGEERAKGNILERFSAQQFPDLHSELNLSSLELGDSALYFCASSFSYTNYGYTFGSGTRLTVV.